This TCR beta chain was identified during a study of T cell responses to AZD1222 COVID-19 vaccine. Background on the study: Combined were second doses at about 4 or about 12 weeks. General study results and limits: The reported proportion of spike-specific TCRs targeting unmutated variant regions was nearly half. Baseline antibody screening turned up just six seropositive AZD1222 recipients. White British donors predominated, females outnumbered males, and clonal diversity was possibly underestimated.

The CDR3 length is 14 residues. Concerning this clone: Its antigen remains unidentified.

TCRdb keeps only in-frame clones here, not all; method: immunoSEQ multiplex PCR. The table includes roughly 140,000 clones, just over 85% detected once. This chain uses TRBV21-1 with TRBJ2-7; TRBD1, as called in the table, went unchecked against the DNA. TRBV21-1 corresponds to a pseudogene. The receptor's source is an adult in good health. The sample in question was peripheral blood, obtained on day 0 of AZD1222 vaccination. The CDR3 DNA follows: TGTGCCAGCATCCGACAGGGGCCGGCCTACGAGCAGTACTTC. Translated: CASIRQGPAYEQYF.